This T cell receptor (beta chain) emerged from a study of blood T cells in healthy people across ages. Across the study: The capture of about one barcoded beta molecule per two T cells was achieved by template switching.

Primed by a sample-barcoded 5' primer and a J-beta primer mix, a second PCR proceeded for about 7 to 12 cycles. Each cDNA molecule was tagged by a template-switch adaptor that had 12 random nucleotides. From the 5' RACE reads, TCRdb called clonotypes with MiXCR, one entry per CDR3 protein. This sample carries about 830,000 distinct CDR3 sequences, around 68% of them seen once, and the ten largest clones take around a quarter. This clonotype was obtained from a man aged 25-45 years in good health. The sequenced material came from blood.

The CDR3 sequence is CASSWRTGDYEQYF. CDR3 nucleotides: TGTGCCAGCAGCTGGAGGACAGGGGACTACGAGCAGTACTTC. The chain couples TRBV7-2 to TRBJ2-5; TRBD1 aligns across 9 bases. The J call is in doubt because the DNA end fits TRBJ2-7 better. The CDR3 is made up of 14 amino acids. CDR1 is SGHTA, CDR2 FQGNSA, per germline.